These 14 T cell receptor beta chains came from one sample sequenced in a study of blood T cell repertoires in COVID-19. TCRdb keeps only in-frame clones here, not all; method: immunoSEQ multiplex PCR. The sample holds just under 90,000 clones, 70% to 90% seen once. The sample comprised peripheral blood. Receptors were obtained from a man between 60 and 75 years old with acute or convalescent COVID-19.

The CDR3 DNA follows: TGCGCCAGCAGCTTGGGACAGGCGCTTAGCACAGATACGCAGTATTTT. Translation gives CASSLGQALSTDTQYF. The rearrangement joins TRBV5-1 to TRBJ2-3; maybe TRBD1 (6 bases). V was shortened by 0 bases and J by 0 bases, with 11 bases between the two germline ends. This CDR3 has 16 residues. Germline V gives CDR1 SGHRS, CDR2 YFSETQ.

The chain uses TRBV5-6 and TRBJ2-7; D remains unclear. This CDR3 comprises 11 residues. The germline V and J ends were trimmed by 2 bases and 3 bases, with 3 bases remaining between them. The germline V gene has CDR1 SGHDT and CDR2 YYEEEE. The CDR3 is CASSFHYEQYF. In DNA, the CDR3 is TGTGCCAGCAGCTTTCACTACGAGCAGTACTTC.

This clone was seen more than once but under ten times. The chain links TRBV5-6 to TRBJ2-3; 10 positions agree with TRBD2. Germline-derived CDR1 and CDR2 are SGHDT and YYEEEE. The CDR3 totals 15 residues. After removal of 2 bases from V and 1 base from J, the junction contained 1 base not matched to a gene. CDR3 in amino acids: CASSFLAGGTDTQYF. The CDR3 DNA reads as TGTGCCAGCAGCTTTCTAGCGGGGGGCACAGATACGCAGTATTTT.

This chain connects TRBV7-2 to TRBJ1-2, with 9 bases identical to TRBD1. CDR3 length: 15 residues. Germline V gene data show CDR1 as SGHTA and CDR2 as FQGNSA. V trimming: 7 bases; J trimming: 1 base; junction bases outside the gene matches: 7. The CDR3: CASTLPTGGNYGYTF. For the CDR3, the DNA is TGTGCCAGCACCCTACCGACAGGGGGTAACTATGGCTACACCTTC.

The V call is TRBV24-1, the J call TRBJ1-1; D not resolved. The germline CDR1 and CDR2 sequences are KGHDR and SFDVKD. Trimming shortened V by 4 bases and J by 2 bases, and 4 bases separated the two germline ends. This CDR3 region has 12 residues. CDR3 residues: CATSDSNTEAFF. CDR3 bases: TGTGCCACCAGTGACAGTAACACTGAAGCTTTCTTT.

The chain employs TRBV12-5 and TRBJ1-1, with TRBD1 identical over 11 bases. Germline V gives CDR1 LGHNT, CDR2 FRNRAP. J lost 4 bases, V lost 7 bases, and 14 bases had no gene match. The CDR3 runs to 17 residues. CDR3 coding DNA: TGTGCTAGTGATCCGGGCCGGGACAGGGGGTTCAGCACTGAAGCTTTCTTT. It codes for CASDPGRDRGFSTEAFF.

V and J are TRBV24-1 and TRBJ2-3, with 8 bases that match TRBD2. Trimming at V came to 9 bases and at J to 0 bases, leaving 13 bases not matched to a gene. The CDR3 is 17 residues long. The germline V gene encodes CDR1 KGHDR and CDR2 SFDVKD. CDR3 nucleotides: TGTGCCACCGGGGGCGAGGAAGCGGGAGCTAGCACAGATACGCAGTATTTT. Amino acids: CATGGEEAGASTDTQYF.

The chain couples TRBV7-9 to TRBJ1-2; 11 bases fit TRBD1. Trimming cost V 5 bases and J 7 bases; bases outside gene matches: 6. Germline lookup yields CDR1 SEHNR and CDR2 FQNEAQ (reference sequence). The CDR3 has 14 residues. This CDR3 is CASSPRTGGFGYTF. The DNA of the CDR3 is TGTGCCAGCAGCCCTAGGACAGGGGGCTTTGGCTACACCTTC.

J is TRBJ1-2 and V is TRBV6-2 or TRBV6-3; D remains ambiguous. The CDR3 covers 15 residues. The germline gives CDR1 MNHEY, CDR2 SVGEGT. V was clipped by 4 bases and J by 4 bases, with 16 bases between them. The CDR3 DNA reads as TGTGCCAGCAGTTTGACACAAACCTTAATCTATGGCTACACCTTC. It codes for CASSLTQTLIYGYTF.

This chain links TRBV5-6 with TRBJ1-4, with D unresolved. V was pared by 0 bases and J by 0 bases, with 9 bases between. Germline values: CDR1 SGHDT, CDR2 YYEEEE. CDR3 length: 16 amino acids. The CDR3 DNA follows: TGTGCCAGCAGCTTGGGCGGCAATCCAACTAATGAAAAACTGTTTTTT. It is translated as CASSLGGNPTNEKLFF.

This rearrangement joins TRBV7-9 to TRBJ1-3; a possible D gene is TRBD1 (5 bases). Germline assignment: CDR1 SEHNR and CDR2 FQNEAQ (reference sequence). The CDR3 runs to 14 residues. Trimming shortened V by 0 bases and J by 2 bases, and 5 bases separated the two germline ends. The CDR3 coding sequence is TGTGCCAGCAGCTTAGCGACAGCTGGAAACACCATATATTTT. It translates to CASSLATAGNTIYF.

CDR3: CATSDLAGGRAFF. CDR3 DNA sequence: TGTGCCACCAGTGATTTGGCAGGGGGCAGAGCTTTCTTT. The rearrangement uses TRBV24-1 and TRBJ1-1; 8 bases are shared with TRBD1. CDR3 size: 13 residues. After removal of 0 bases from V and 10 bases from J, the junction contained 3 bases not matched to a gene. CDR1 is KGHDR and CDR2 is SFDVKD in the germline V gene.

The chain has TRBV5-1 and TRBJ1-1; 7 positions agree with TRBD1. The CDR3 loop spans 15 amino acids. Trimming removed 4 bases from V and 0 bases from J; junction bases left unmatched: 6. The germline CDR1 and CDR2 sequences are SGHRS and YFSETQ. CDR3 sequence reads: CASSTGTVMNTEAFF. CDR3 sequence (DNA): TGCGCCAGCAGCACAGGGACAGTCATGAACACTGAAGCTTTCTTT.

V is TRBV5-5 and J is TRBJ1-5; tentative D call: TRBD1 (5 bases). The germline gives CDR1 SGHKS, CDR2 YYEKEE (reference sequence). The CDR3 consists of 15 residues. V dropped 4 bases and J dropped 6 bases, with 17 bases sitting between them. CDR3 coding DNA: TGTGCCAGCAGCACTAGGACGGGGGTGAGTCAGCCCCAGCATTTT. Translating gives CASSTRTGVSQPQHF. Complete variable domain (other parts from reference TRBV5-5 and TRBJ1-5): DAGVTQSPTHLIKTRGQQVTLRCSPISGHKSVSWYQQVLGQGPQFIFQYYEKEERGRGNFPDRFSARQFPNYSSELNVNALLLGDSALYLCASSTRTGVSQPQHFGDGTRLSIL.